This is a list of T cell receptor beta chains from one sample in a study of CD8 T cells in ankylosing spondylitis. One entry per CDR3 protein results from TCRdb running MiXCR on the 5' RACE reads. Of a few hundred thousand distinct CDR3 sequences detected, less than 25% appear once; the ten largest clones hold 3% to 4%. Material for sequencing was blood, either unsorted or a sorted T cell fraction (not recorded which). Receptor source: a female donor with ankylosing spondylitis or in good health (not recorded which). Both conserved end residues are part of each CDR3. The D gene is left open where the match is weak. A clone size is listed for some rows: how often the clone was seen (once, few, many), or a class if it is expanded.

J | V | D | size | DNA | CDR3
TRBJ2-1 | TRBV20-1 | NA | few | TGCAGTGCTAGAGGCTTACTAGATGATGAGCAGTTCTTC | CSARGLLDDEQFF
TRBJ1-1 | TRBV11-2 | NA | few | TGTGCCAGCAGCTTACGGAGAGATCAAGCTTTCTTT | CASSLRRDQAFF
TRBJ2-3 | TRBV20-1 | TRBD2 | few | TGCACCGAGCGGGACGTTATCATCACAGATACGCAGTATTTT | CTERDVIITDTQYF
TRBJ2-2 | TRBV4-3 | TRBD1 | NA | TGCGCCAGCAGGCAGGGGGCGAGCACCGGGGAGCTGTTTTTT | CASRQGASTGELFF
TRBJ2-7 | TRBV6-5 | NA | NA | TGTGCCAGCAGCCAGGCCCACGGCGAGCAGTACTTC | CASSQAHGEQYF
TRBJ2-2 | TRBV29-1 | NA | NA | TGCAGCGTGTCGGGGATTAACACCGGGGAGCTGTTTTTT | CSVSGINTGELFF
TRBJ2-7 | TRBV29-1 | TRBD1 | many | TGCAGCGTTGGCTTTTGGGGACAGGGGGGCTACGAGCAGTACTTC | CSVGFWGQGGYEQYF
TRBJ2-6 | TRBV20-1 | NA | many | TGCAGTGCTAGGGGGGTAGCTGGGGCCAACGTCCTGACTTTC | CSARGVAGANVLTF
TRBJ2-1 | TRBV15 | NA | NA | TGTGCCACCAGCAGAGAAAGAGGGGAGTTGAGAAGGCAGTTCTTC | CATSRERGELRRQFF
TRBJ2-3 | TRBV6-1 | TRBD2 | many | TGTGCCAGCAGGGGACTAGCGGGAGGGCCAGATACGCAGTATTTT | CASRGLAGGPDTQYF
TRBJ2-7 | TRBV28 | NA | few | TGTGCCAGCAGTGAGAACAGGGTGGGGGCCTACGAGCAGTACTTC | CASSENRVGAYEQYF
TRBJ2-5 | TRBV12-3/TRBV12-4 | TRBD2 | NA | TGTGCCAGCAGTTTGGGGCTAGCGGGAGGGGAGACCCAGTACTTC | CASSLGLAGGETQYF
TRBJ1-5 | TRBV20-1 | NA | few | TGCAGTGCGAAAGGGCGGGGGGCGTGGCAGCCCCAGCATTTT | CSAKGRGAWQPQHF
TRBJ1-2 | TRBV20-1 | NA | NA | TGCAGTGTCGACCCAGCTGGTGGCTACACCTTC | CSVDPAGGYTF
TRBJ1-1 | TRBV20-1 | NA | few | TGCAGTGCTAGAGATACGGGGGGGAAGGACACTGAAGCTTTCTTT | CSARDTGGKDTEAFF
TRBJ2-2 | TRBV4-3 | TRBD2 | NA | TGCGCCAGCAGCCAAGAACCAGCGGGAGCGAACACCGGGGAGCTGTTTTTT | CASSQEPAGANTGELFF
TRBJ2-7 | TRBV7-2 | NA | many | TGTGCCAGCAGCTTAGGCATTAGCGGCTACGAGCAGTACTTC | CASSLGISGYEQYF
TRBJ2-1 | TRBV13 | NA | NA | TGTGCCAGCAGCTTAGGGCTAGCTTTCAATGAGCAGTTCTTC | CASSLGLAFNEQFF
TRBJ2-5 | TRBV6-5 | TRBD2 | few | TGTGCCAGCAGTTACTCCCCTAGCGGGAGTAGGGGGGAGACCCAGTACTTC | CASSYSPSGSRGETQYF
TRBJ2-1 | TRBV9 | TRBD2 | NA | TGTGCCAGCAGCGCTATAGCGGGAGGGCCGCGGGAGCAGTTCTTC | CASSAIAGGPREQFF
TRBJ2-7 | TRBV19 | NA | NA | TGTGCCAGTAGTACGACTGTTCCGAGCTCCTACGAGCAGTACTTC | CASSTTVPSSYEQYF
TRBJ2-1 | TRBV7-2 | TRBD2 | NA | TGTGCCAGCAGCTTAGCGGGGGGAGGGGAGCAGTTCTTC | CASSLAGGGEQFF
TRBJ2-1 | TRBV20-1 | TRBD2 | NA | TGCAGTGCTCGAGACCCGGGACTAGCGGGTTACAATGAGCAGTTCTTC | CSARDPGLAGYNEQFF
TRBJ2-7 | TRBV20-1 | TRBD1 | few | TGCAGTGCTGGGAGAGGGGGACAGCGGACCTACGAGCAGTACTTC | CSAGRGGQRTYEQYF
TRBJ2-1 | TRBV29-1 | NA | many | TGCAGCGTTCGACCCATGAGACGTACTGAGCAGTTCTTC | CSVRPMRRTEQFF
TRBJ2-7 | TRBV11-2 | TRBD2 | few | TGTGCCAGCAGCTTCAGCGCGCTAGCGGGAGTCGAGCAGTACTTC | CASSFSALAGVEQYF